This T cell receptor (beta chain) derives from a study of T cells in Graves' hyperthyroidism and ophthalmopathy. Amplified TCR beta CDR3 regions derived from RNA transcripts. During a first-round RT-PCR of the TCR CDR3, the HTBI primer set was used. TCRdb ran MiXCR on the multiplex PCR reads and lists one entry per CDR3 protein. The sample lists 330,000 or so distinct CDR3 sequences; roughly 18% were seen once. This clonotype was seen at least ten times. What it recognizes is unknown. Study outcomes and limitations: Blood held most thyroid clonotypes expanded above 0.001 frequency. A model using 13 V-J features told ophthalmopathy apart from stable hyperthyroidism.

The CDR3 sequence is 18 residues long. J lost 2 bases, V lost 7 bases, and 17 bases had no gene match. The germline V gene encodes CDR1 SNHLY and CDR2 FYNNEI. Patients having uncontrolled infection, another autoimmune disease, pregnancy or lactation were not included. Source material for PBMCs was more than 7.5 ml fresh peripheral blood. The rearrangement joins TRBV2 to TRBJ2-7; 10 nucleotides match TRBD1. The source material was blood. The sequence was collected from a woman in her thirties or forties with Graves' ophthalmopathy. In DNA form, the CDR3 reads TGTGCCAGCATGGGACAGGGGATTAGTATTTTCAACCCCTACGAGCAGTACTTC. This translates into CASMGQGISIFNPYEQYF.